This T cell receptor beta chain was recorded in a study of T-cell memory formation after mild COVID-19. Study details: TCR clusters mostly belonged to single donors.

Via MiXCR, TCRdb re-called the 5' RACE reads, giving one row per CDR3 protein. There are approximately 400,000 distinct CDR3 sequences in the sample; approximately 19% occur only once, and roughly 21% lies in the top ten. V lost 1 base and J 5 bases, leaving 14 bases between the germline ends. The CDR3 is 15 amino acids. The germline CDR1 and CDR2 sequences are SGHTA and FQGNSA. With regard to this clonotype: Its target is unknown.

Study-wide findings and caveats: Pre-infection memory already had some responding clones, implying cross-reactive memory joined.

This clonotype was sampled from a young man who had mild COVID-19 (a few samples of this study predate the infection). Cell type and time point are not known. Sequencing input: PBMCs or a T cell subset sorted from them (not recorded which). The rearrangement uses TRBV7-2 and TRBJ1-2; D gene uncertain. The DNA of the CDR3 is TGTGCCAGCAGCTTAGTTATCTTTTCGAGTTATGGCTACACCTTC. Its protein is CASSLVIFSSYGYTF.